The 21 T cell receptor beta chains reported below all come from one sample, sequenced in a study of OX40 agonist ivuxolimab in advanced cancers. Profiled with immunoSEQ multiplex PCR; TCRdb holds only in-frame clones, not every one. Of tens of thousands of clones listed, roughly 89% were seen once; the top ten hold 0.33%. The source was CD4+ or CD8+ T cells sorted from blood, collected in a trial of the OX40 agonist ivuxolimab. These receptors were taken from an adult with an advanced solid tumor such as melanoma, head and neck, liver or kidney cancer.

The V gene is TRBV28, the J gene TRBJ2-2, with D possibly TRBD1 on 7 matching bases. The CDR3 is 16 residues long. V was shortened by 5 bases and J by 1 base, with 14 bases between the two germline ends. Germline CDR1 reads MDHEN; CDR2 reads SYDVKM. CDR3 sequence (DNA): TGTGCCAGCAGTCCAGGGGGGTCGGAGAACACCGGGGAGCTGTTTTTT. Translated: CASSPGGSENTGELFF.

This clone was seen only once. The chain recombines TRBV10-3 with TRBJ2-3; TRBD1 agrees at 8 bases. V dropped 6 bases and J dropped 0; count of bases not matched to a gene: 14. CDR1 ENHRY and CDR2 SYGVKD come from the germline V gene. The CDR3 loop spans 18 amino acids. This CDR3 is CAISGPAGTGSSTDTQYF. Here the CDR3 DNA reads TGTGCCATCAGCGGGCCCGCCGGGACAGGATCTAGCACAGATACGCAGTATTTT.

The J gene is TRBJ1-1, the V gene TRBV30; D not certain. CDR1 GTSNPN and CDR2 SVGIG come from the germline V gene (reference sequence). V was clipped by 4 bases and J by 0 bases, with 9 bases between them. The CDR3 spans 13 residues. CDR3 region: CAWIKSMNTEAFF. As DNA, the CDR3 is TGTGCCTGGATCAAATCCATGAACACTGAAGCTTTCTTT.

The chain recombines TRBV28 with TRBJ2-2; D uncertain. In germline, CDR1 is MDHEN, CDR2 SYDVKM. The V end was cut by 1 base, the J end by 8 bases, with 5 bases between. This CDR3 region has 12 residues. Here the CDR3 reads CASSLFLGELFF. CDR3 in DNA: TGTGCCAGCAGTTTATTCTTGGGGGAGCTGTTTTTT.

The rearrangement links TRBV2 to TRBJ1-1; TRBD1 matches at 7 bases. This CDR3 region has 14 residues. V was clipped by 6 bases and J by 1 base; unmatched bases: 5. Germline V gene data show CDR1 as SNHLY and CDR2 as FYNNEI. CDR3 region: CASRATGRNTEAFF. For the CDR3, the DNA is TGTGCCAGCAGGGCGACAGGGCGGAACACTGAAGCTTTCTTT. The full variable domain, completed using reference TRBV2 and TRBJ1-1, is EPEVTQTPSHQVTQMGQEVILRCVPISNHLYFYWYRQILGQKVEFLVSFYNNEISEKSEIFDDQFSVERPDGSNFTLKIRSTKLEDSAMYFCASRATGRNTEAFFGQGTRLTVV.

The chain couples TRBV5-1 to TRBJ1-2; D ambiguous. The CDR3 length is 15 residues. Germline V lookup: CDR1 SGHRS, CDR2 YFSETQ. V dropped 1 base and J dropped 0 bases, with 10 bases sitting between them. In DNA, the CDR3 is TGCGCCAGCAGCTTGATCGTTGGGGCTAACTATGGCTACACCTTC. Amino acids: CASSLIVGANYGYTF.

V and J are TRBV5-4 and TRBJ2-3; 7 nucleotides line up with TRBD2. The junction had 8 bases not matched to a gene; V was cut back by 4 bases and J by 0 bases. This CDR3 has 16 amino acids. The germline V gene encodes CDR1 SGHNT and CDR2 YYREEE (reference sequence). The DNA for the CDR3 is TGTGCCAGCAGCCCCGCCAGTAGCGGGAGCACAGATACGCAGTATTTT. Translated, it gives CASSPASSGSTDTQYF.

The V and J genes are TRBV29-1 and TRBJ1-1, with TRBD1 as a possible D gene (6 bases). V lost 6 bases and J 4 bases, leaving 15 bases between the germline ends. Per germline, CDR1 SQVTM and CDR2 ANQGSEA. The CDR3 runs 13 residues. In nucleotides, the CDR3 is TGCAGCGTCCAACAGGGTCTCGTCACTGAAGCTTTCTTT. This sequence encodes CSVQQGLVTEAFF.

This clone was seen just once. The V and J genes are TRBV2 and TRBJ2-7; D may be TRBD2 (6 bases). Looked up from germline, CDR1 is SNHLY and CDR2 is FYNNEI. Trimming removed 4 bases from V and 0 bases from J, with 10 bases in between. The CDR3 length is 14 residues. For the CDR3, the DNA is TGTGCCAGCAGTGGAGGGAGGAGCTCCTACGAGCAGTACTTC. Translation gives CASSGGRSSYEQYF.

This sequence joins TRBV6-5 and TRBJ2-2; D unclear. Germline CDR1 is MNHEY and CDR2 is SVGAGI. The CDR3 length is 16 residues. Trimming left V 2 bases short and J 9 bases short, with 19 bases between. The CDR3 DNA is TGTGCCAGCAGTTACGGCGATCCTCCCCACCCCCGGGAGCTGTTTTTT. Its translation: CASSYGDPPHPRELFF.

This clone appeared a few times. The V and J genes are TRBV7-2 and TRBJ1-5; no reliable D call. Germline V lookup: CDR1 SGHTA, CDR2 FQGNSA. Trimming removed 1 base at V and 1 base at J, with 11 bases between. The CDR3 consists of 16 residues. The CDR3 sequence: CASSLGSVASNQPQHF. In DNA form, the CDR3 reads TGTGCCAGCAGCTTAGGGAGTGTAGCAAGCAATCAGCCCCAGCATTTT.

This chain connects TRBV7-8 to TRBJ2-4, with D perhaps being TRBD1 or TRBD2 (5 bases each). This CDR3 comprises 17 residues. Germline V gene data show CDR1 as SGHVS and CDR2 as FQNEAQ. The V gene lost 5 bases and the J gene lost 2 bases, with 19 bases spanning the gap. CDR3 DNA: TGTGCCAGCAGCCAGCGGATGAGGGGACGGACCAAAAACATTCAGTACTTC. This translates into CASSQRMRGRTKNIQYF.

The CDR3: CAWSFAEVISGNTIYF. CDR3 in DNA: TGTGCCTGGAGTTTCGCCGAGGTGATCTCTGGAAACACCATATATTTT. The chain uses TRBV30 and TRBJ1-3; no firm D call. Germline assignment: CDR1 GTSNPN and CDR2 SVGIG (reference sequence). This CDR3 comprises 16 residues. Trimming took 2 bases from V and 0 from J, leaving 14 bases between them.

V and J are TRBV18 and TRBJ1-5; tentative D call: TRBD1 (6 bases). The CDR3 covers 15 residues. CDR1 KGHSH and CDR2 LQKENI come from the germline V gene. V was pared by 6 bases and J by 4 bases, with 16 bases between. The CDR3 coding sequence is TGTGCCAGCTCGTTACGACAGGAACAAAATCAGCCCCAGCATTTT. Translating it yields CASSLRQEQNQPQHF.

This clone showed up just a few times. CDR3 protein: CASSQAFRQGYGYTF. CDR3 DNA: TGTGCCAGCAGCCAGGCATTTCGACAGGGGTATGGCTACACCTTC. The genes are TRBV4-2 and TRBJ1-2; 8 bases are a match to TRBD1. Germline V gene lookup returns CDR1 LGHNA and CDR2 YNFKEQ. V dropped 3 bases and J dropped 5; count of bases not matched to a gene: 8. The CDR3 consists of 15 residues.

The rearrangement uses TRBV6-1 and TRBJ2-2; the D is unclear. CDR1 and CDR2 from the germline V gene are MNHNS and SASEGT. There are 14 residues in the CDR3. V was pared by 6 bases and J by 0 bases, with 8 bases between. The chain's CDR3 is CASRFVTNTGELFF. CDR3 in DNA: TGTGCCAGCAGATTTGTTACGAACACCGGGGAGCTGTTTTTT.

The J gene is TRBJ2-3, the V gene TRBV7-6, with a tentative D call TRBD2 (5 bases). Germline V gene lookup returns CDR1 SGHVS and CDR2 FNYEAQ. The CDR3 loop spans 14 amino acids. The V gene lost 8 bases and the J gene lost 0 bases, with 12 bases spanning the gap. The chain's CDR3 is CASRHRGSTDTQYF. CDR3 nucleotides: TGTGCCAGCCGCCACCGGGGAAGCACAGATACGCAGTATTTT.

The chain employs TRBV21-1 and TRBJ2-5; the table assigns TRBD1, which was not confirmed against the DNA. TRBV21-1 is marked as a pseudogene. This CDR3 contains 14 residues. The CDR3 DNA is TGTGCCAGCAGCAGTTCTGGACAGTTGGAGACCCAGTACTTC. Encoded protein: CASSSSGQLETQYF.

The CDR3 region has the DNA TGTGCCAGCAGTGAAGGGAGTTATAGCAATCAGCCCCAGCATTTT. Amino acids: CASSEGSYSNQPQHF. This rearrangement joins TRBV2 to TRBJ1-5; D is unresolved. CDR3 length: 15 residues. Germline V CDR1 and CDR2: SNHLY, FYNNEI. V was trimmed by 1 base and J by 0 bases, leaving 7 bases between them.

The V call is TRBV29-1, the J call TRBJ2-3; D ambiguous. Between the trimmed V and J ends, which lost 7 bases and 3 bases, there was a span of 17 bases. Per germline, CDR1 SQVTM and CDR2 ANQGSEA. CDR3 size: 14 residues. The CDR3 coding sequence is TGCAGCGCCATGGACCCTCGTCGAACAGATACGCAGTATTTT. Encoded protein: CSAMDPRRTDTQYF.

The chain links TRBV29-1 to TRBJ2-1; D gene unclear. CDR3 size: 14 residues. Looked up from germline, CDR1 is SQVTM and CDR2 is ANQGSEA. V gave up 7 bases and J gave up 10 bases, with 23 bases separating them. The CDR3 sequence is CSAIDRNWKMEQFF. The CDR3 region has the DNA TGCAGCGCCATAGATAGAAACTGGAAAATGGAGCAGTTCTTC.